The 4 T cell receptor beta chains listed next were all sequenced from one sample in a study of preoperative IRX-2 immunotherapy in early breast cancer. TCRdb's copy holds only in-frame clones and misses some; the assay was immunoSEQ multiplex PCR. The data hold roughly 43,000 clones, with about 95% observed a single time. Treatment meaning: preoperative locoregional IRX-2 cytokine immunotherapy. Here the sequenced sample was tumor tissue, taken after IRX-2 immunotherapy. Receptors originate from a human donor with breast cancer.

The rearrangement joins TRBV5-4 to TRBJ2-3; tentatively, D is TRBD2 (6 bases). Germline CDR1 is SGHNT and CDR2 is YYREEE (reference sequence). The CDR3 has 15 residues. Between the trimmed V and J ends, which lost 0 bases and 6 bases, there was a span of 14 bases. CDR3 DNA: TGTGCCAGCAGCTTGGGACTAGGGGAGTCGGATACGCAGTATTTT. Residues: CASSLGLGESDTQYF.

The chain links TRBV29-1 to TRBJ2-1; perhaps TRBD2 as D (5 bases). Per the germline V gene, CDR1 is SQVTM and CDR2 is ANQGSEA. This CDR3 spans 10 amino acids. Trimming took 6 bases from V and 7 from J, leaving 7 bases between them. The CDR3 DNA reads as TGCAGCGTAACGGGGAATGAGCAGTTCTTC. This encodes CSVTGNEQFF.

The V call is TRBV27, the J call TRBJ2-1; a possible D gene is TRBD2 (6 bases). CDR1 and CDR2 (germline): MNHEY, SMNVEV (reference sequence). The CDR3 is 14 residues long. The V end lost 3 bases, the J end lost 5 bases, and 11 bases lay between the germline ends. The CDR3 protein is CASSFLARDNEQFF. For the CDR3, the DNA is TGTGCCAGCAGTTTCCTAGCGAGAGACAATGAGCAGTTCTTC.

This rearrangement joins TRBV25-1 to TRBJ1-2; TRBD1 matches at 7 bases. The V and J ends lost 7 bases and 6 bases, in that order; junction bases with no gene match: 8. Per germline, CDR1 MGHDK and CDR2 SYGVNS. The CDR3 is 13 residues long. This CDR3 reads CASKGGTGDGYTF. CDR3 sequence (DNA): TGTGCCAGCAAAGGGGGTACAGGGGATGGCTACACCTTC.